Sequencing of this T cell receptor (beta chain) was carried out in a study of T-cell memory formation after mild COVID-19. The germline V gene encodes CDR1 SGHAT and CDR2 FQNNGV. This CDR3 region has 15 residues. V shed 0 bases and J 2 bases; nucleotides not matched to a gene: 3. Using constant-segment primers, 5'RACE produced TCR alpha and TCR beta cDNA libraries carrying sample barcodes and UMIs. TCRdb used MiXCR to reprocess the 5' RACE reads, holding one entry per CDR3 protein. The sample holds approximately 260,000 distinct CDR3 sequences; under 20% are singletons and the top ten take roughly a fifth.

The sample taken for sequencing was PBMCs or a T cell subset sorted from them (not recorded which). The rearrangement joins TRBV11-2 to TRBJ2-7; TRBD1 matches at 8 bases. The clonotype originates from a man younger than 30 who had mild COVID-19 (a few samples of this study predate the infection). Cell type and time point are not known. The CDR3 protein is CASSLDGTGTYEQYF. CDR3 DNA sequence: TGTGCCAGCAGCTTAGATGGGACAGGTACCTACGAGCAGTACTTC.